These 18 T cell receptor beta chains were all obtained from the same sample, sequenced in a study of T cells in Graves' hyperthyroidism and ophthalmopathy. Amplified TCR beta CDR3 regions derived from RNA transcripts. When the TCR CDR3 underwent first-round RT-PCR, the HTBI primer set was used. TCRdb redid the calling of the multiplex PCR reads with MiXCR, one entry per CDR3 protein. The sample holds hundreds of thousands of distinct CDR3 sequences; approximately 14% are singletons and the top ten take around 14%. The sample comprised blood. The receptor set was obtained from a man aged 18 to 29 with Graves' ophthalmopathy.

This clonotype was seen at least ten times. J is TRBJ2-3 and V is TRBV7-8; 11 positions match TRBD2. V lost 4 bases to trimming and J lost 4 bases; unmatched junction nucleotides: 4. The CDR3 consists of 15 residues. CDR1 is SGHVS and CDR2 is FQNEAQ in the germline V gene. Written as DNA, the CDR3 is TGTGCCAGCAGCTCTACTAGCGGGAGAGCAGATACGCAGTATTTT. Protein sequence: CASSSTSGRADTQYF.

In this sample, this clonotype turned up a few times. V and J are TRBV19 and TRBJ1-1; no firm D call. From germline, CDR1 is LNHDA and CDR2 SQIVND (reference sequence). Trimming shortened V by 3 bases and J by 4 bases, and 6 bases separated the two germline ends. The CDR3 totals 12 residues. The CDR3 region is CASSILGTEAFF. CDR3 in DNA: TGTGCCAGTAGTATTCTGGGCACTGAAGCTTTCTTT.

This clonotype was seen only a few times. The rearrangement links TRBV27 to TRBJ1-1; possible D gene TRBD1, 5 bases. The V end was cut by 7 bases, the J end by 6 bases, with 9 bases between. This CDR3 is built from 11 residues. Germline CDR1 and CDR2: MNHEY and SMNVEV (reference sequence). For the CDR3, the DNA is TGTGCCAGCATCTGGGGGGCTGAAGCTTTCTTT. This translates into CASIWGAEAFF.

This clonotype was detected only a few times. The chain employs TRBV4-1 and TRBJ2-1; TRBD2 matches at 11 bases. The J segment lost 2 bases and the V segment lost 3 bases, leaving 6 bases of the junction unmatched. Per the germline V gene, CDR1 is MGHRA and CDR2 is YSYEKL. The CDR3 has 17 amino acids. The CDR3 spells CASSQRLAGSPYNEQFF. The CDR3 nucleotides are TGCGCCAGCAGCCAGAGACTAGCGGGAAGCCCCTACAATGAGCAGTTCTTC.

The V call is TRBV19, the J call TRBJ1-2, with D possibly being TRBD1 (5 bases). This CDR3 region has 16 residues. The V gene lost 3 bases and the J gene lost 3 bases, with 17 bases spanning the gap. From germline, CDR1 is LNHDA and CDR2 SQIVND (reference sequence). The CDR3 coding sequence is TGTGCCAGTAGTATGTCCCGGACAAAGGCTGACTATGGCTACACCTTC. It specifies CASSMSRTKADYGYTF.

This clonotype came up a few times. The rearrangement links TRBV18 to TRBJ1-1; 8 bases fit TRBD1. V gave up 4 bases and J gave up 4 bases; unmatched junction bases: 2. The length of the CDR3 is 13 residues. CDR1 and CDR2 from the germline V gene are KGHSH and LQKENI. CDR3 bases: TGTGCCAGCTCACACAGGGGGGTCACTGAAGCTTTCTTT. Amino acids: CASSHRGVTEAFF.

This clonotype was picked up a small number of times. The gene calls are TRBV19 and TRBJ1-5; TRBD1 matches at 9 bases. CDR1 is LNHDA and CDR2 is SQIVND in the germline V gene (reference sequence). The junction had 10 bases not matched to a gene; V was cut back by 3 bases and J by 7 bases. CDR3 length equals 16 residues. The CDR3 region has the DNA TGTGCCAGTAGTATTGGGGGGACAGGGAATCGGCAGCCCCAGCATTTT. This gives the protein CASSIGGTGNRQPQHF.

This clonotype was observed at least ten times. The chain links TRBV20-1 to TRBJ2-3, with D unclear. The CDR3 sequence is 12 residues long. CDR1 is DFQATT, CDR2 SNEGSKA, per germline (reference sequence). V was cut by 7 bases and J by 2 bases, with 10 bases left in between. The CDR3 sequence is CSVKLTTDTQYF. The CDR3 DNA reads as TGCAGTGTAAAACTCACCACAGATACGCAGTATTTT.

At least ten counts were recorded for this clonotype. This chain links TRBV7-8 with TRBJ2-7; D remains ambiguous. Per germline, CDR1 SGHVS and CDR2 FQNEAQ. The CDR3 has 15 amino acids. Between the trimmed V and J ends, which lost 3 bases and 2 bases, there was a span of 14 bases. The CDR3 DNA sequence: TGTGCCAGCAGCTTTTATGGCTCCCAAACCTACGAGCAGTACTTC. Translated, it gives CASSFYGSQTYEQYF.

As for this clonotype: This may stem from a read error, because a much larger clone lies one nucleotide away. V is TRBV6-1 and J is TRBJ1-5, with D possibly TRBD1 on 5 matching bases. The length of the CDR3 is 14 residues. Germline loops: CDR1 MNHNS, CDR2 SASEGT. This CDR3 is CAGSVQDDNQPQHF. The CDR3 DNA reads TGTGCCGGCAGTGTACAGGATGACAATCAGCCCCAGCATTTT.

The chain combines TRBV4-1 with TRBJ1-1; 9 bases align to TRBD1. Germline values: CDR1 MGHRA, CDR2 YSYEKL. The CDR3 sequence is 15 residues long. Germline trimming cut 3 bases from V and 5 bases from J; bases unmatched to any gene: 7. CDR3 nucleotides: TGCGCCAGCAGCCATACAGGACAGGGGAGGACTGAAGCTTTCTTT. It codes for CASSHTGQGRTEAFF.

At least ten counts were recorded for this clonotype. This chain joins TRBV6-5 and TRBJ2-7; 7 bases are shared with TRBD2. CDR3 size: 15 residues. The V gene end was trimmed by 0 bases and the J gene end by 1 base; junction bases not matched to a gene: 3. Germline V gene lookup returns CDR1 MNHEY and CDR2 SVGAGI. The CDR3 nucleotides are TGTGCCAGCAGTTACTCGCGGGGAGGGTCCTACGAGCAGTACTTC. This sequence encodes CASSYSRGGSYEQYF.

This clonotype was recorded once. V is TRBV19 and J is TRBJ2-3, with TRBD1 matching 8 bases. With V trimmed by 5 bases and J by 1 base, 2 bases remained unmatched. From germline, CDR1 is LNHDA and CDR2 SQIVND (reference sequence). CDR3 length: 14 residues. CDR3 region: CASSADRGTDTQYF. The CDR3 nucleotides are TGTGCCAGTAGTGCGGACAGGGGCACAGATACGCAGTATTTT.

Details on this clonotype: A much larger clonotype is one base distant, so this may be a read error. V gene TRBV6-1 combines with J gene TRBJ1-2; 9 bases fit TRBD1. With V trimmed by 6 bases and J by 4 bases, 3 bases remained unmatched. The CDR3 runs 13 residues. Germline loops: CDR1 MNHNS, CDR2 SASEGT. The CDR3: CASRPGQGYGYTF. The DNA for the CDR3 is TGTGCCAGCAGACCGGGACAGGGCTATGGCTACACCTTC.

This clonotype was detected ten times or more. The chain joins TRBV27 to TRBJ2-4; D may be TRBD1 (6 bases). Per germline, CDR1 MNHEY and CDR2 SMNVEV (reference sequence). The CDR3 runs 16 residues. V was pared by 3 bases and J by 1 base, with 13 bases between. The CDR3 bases are TGTGCCAGCAGTTTTGGGCCCCAGGGGGCCAAAAACATTCAGTACTTC. Translated: CASSFGPQGAKNIQYF.

This clonotype was counted many times. The chain couples TRBV6-1 to TRBJ2-1; 11 bases align to TRBD1. Trimming at V came to 6 bases and at J to 3 bases, leaving 4 bases not matched to a gene. The CDR3 length is 15 residues. In germline, CDR1 is MNHNS, CDR2 SASEGT. The CDR3 loop is CASSEGQGGYNEQFF. Here the CDR3 DNA reads TGTGCCAGCAGCGAGGGACAGGGGGGCTACAATGAGCAGTTCTTC.

As for this clonotype: Its ends do not fully match the called genes, so a read error is possible. The chain joins TRBV19 to TRBJ1-1; unclear D gene. The V gene's germline CDR1 is LNHDA and CDR2 SQIVND (reference sequence). The CDR3 is 13 amino acids. CDR3 nucleotide sequence: TGTGCCGGTAGCCCCGGGTCGAACACTGAAGCTTTCTTT. Protein product: CAGSPGSNTEAFF.

This clonotype showed up many times. V and J are TRBV18 and TRBJ2-7; TRBD1 aligns across 11 bases. Germline-derived CDR1 and CDR2 are KGHSH and LQKENI. J was trimmed by 4 bases and V by 2 bases; bases with no gene match: 1. The CDR3 has 14 residues. This chain's CDR3 is CASSPGTGGYEQYF. CDR3 DNA: TGTGCCAGCTCACCAGGGACAGGGGGATACGAGCAGTACTTC.